Included here is one T cell receptor beta chain sequence, with context. This specimen belongs to a study of blood T cells in healthy people across ages. Study summary: Template switching caught about one barcoded beta molecule for each two T cells.

Together with a sample-barcoded 5' primer, a J-beta primer mix was included in a second PCR lasting 7 to 11 cycles. Each of the cDNA molecules was tagged by a template-switch adaptor with 12 random nucleotides. Via MiXCR, TCRdb re-called the 5' RACE reads, giving one row per CDR3 protein. This table holds approximately 800,000 distinct CDR3 sequences, 35% to 50% found once. The V and J ends lost 1 base and 6 bases, in that order; junction bases with no gene match: 7. Germline values: CDR1 DFQATT, CDR2 SNEGSKA (reference sequence). This CDR3 region has 16 residues. The sequenced material came from blood. The chain is built from TRBV20-1 and TRBJ1-6, with 9 bases identical to TRBD1. This receptor was obtained from an elderly man in good health. This CDR3 reads CSARVGGTGINSPLHF. The CDR3 DNA sequence: TGCAGTGCTAGAGTAGGTGGGACAGGGATTAATTCACCCCTCCACTTT.